This paragraph reports one TCR beta chain. The antigen remains undetermined. Germline V CDR1 and CDR2: MDHEN, SYDVKM. This CDR3 comprises 16 residues. The V end lost 5 bases, the J end lost 2 bases, and 15 bases lay between the germline ends. The sample is drawn from a study of T cell responses to AZD1222 COVID-19 vaccine. Overall study results and limits: In a largely white British group with more females than males, clonal diversity was possibly underestimated. Unmutated variant regions reportedly attract nearly half of all spike-specific TCRs. Spike-specific TCR repertoires showed rising breadth and depth after two AZD1222 doses.

Assay: immunoSEQ multiplex PCR; the TCRdb copy retains only in-frame clones and omits some. The sample lists roughly 120,000 clones; around 90% were seen once. The chain uses TRBV28 and TRBJ1-4; D not certain. This receptor was taken from an adult in good health. This specimen consisted of peripheral blood, obtained on day 0 of AZD1222 vaccination. CDR3 bases: TGTGCCAGCAGTGACTACCGTCCAGACACTAATGAAAAACTGTTTTTT. Translation: CASSDYRPDTNEKLFF.